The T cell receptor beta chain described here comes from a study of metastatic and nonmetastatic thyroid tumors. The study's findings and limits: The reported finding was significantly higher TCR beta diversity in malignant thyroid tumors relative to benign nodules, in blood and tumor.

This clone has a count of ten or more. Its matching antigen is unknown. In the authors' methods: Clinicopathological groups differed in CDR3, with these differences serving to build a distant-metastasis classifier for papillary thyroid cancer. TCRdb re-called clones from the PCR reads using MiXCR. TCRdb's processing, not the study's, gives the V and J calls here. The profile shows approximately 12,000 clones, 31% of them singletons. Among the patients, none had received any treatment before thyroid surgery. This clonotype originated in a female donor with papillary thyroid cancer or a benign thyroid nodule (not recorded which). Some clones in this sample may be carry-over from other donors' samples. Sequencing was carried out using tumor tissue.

The CDR3 DNA reads TGTGCCATCAAATTCATTGGGAGGCCTGGCTACACCTTC. Its translation is CAIKFIGRPGYTF. The genes are TRBV10-3 and TRBJ1-2; no clear D gene. The CDR3 runs 13 residues. V was cut by 7 bases and J by 7 bases, with 16 bases left in between. The germline V gene has CDR1 ENHRY and CDR2 SYGVKD.